This T cell receptor (beta chain) was sequenced in a study of T cell responses to AZD1222 COVID-19 vaccine. For the study at large: It was second doses at about 4 or about 12 weeks that were pooled. Study results and caveats: With two AZD1222 doses given, Spike-specific TCR breadth and depth both rose. Donors were chiefly white British, with a greater number of females, and clonal diversity was perhaps underestimated.

The CDR3 is 16 amino acids. Trimming cost V 6 bases and J 2 bases; bases outside gene matches: 8. Per the germline V gene, CDR1 is MNHNY and CDR2 is SVGAGI (reference sequence). Comments on this clone: Its antigen is not identified.

Assay: immunoSEQ multiplex PCR; the TCRdb copy retains only in-frame clones and omits some. The data hold 200,000 or so clones, with about 90% observed a single time. This sequence was found in an adult in good health. J is TRBJ2-5 and V is TRBV6-6; 11 nucleotides line up with TRBD2. The sample consisted of peripheral blood, taken on day 0 of AZD1222 vaccination. The CDR3 coding sequence is TGTGCCAGCAGCCTCAAGACTAGCGGGACGCAAGAGACCCAGTACTTC. Its translation is CASSLKTSGTQETQYF.